This TCR beta chain was sequenced in a study of graft-versus-host responses after intestinal transplantation. Notes on the study in general: Association was observed between peak circulating GvH clone levels and early post-transplant HvG declines. Subjects displaying graft-donor T cell macrochimerism possessed elevated graft-versus-host to host-versus-graft clonal ratios inside allografts. GvH clones were identified in recipient marrow, with some first appearing in ileum or blood.

Germline CDR1 reads MGHRA; CDR2 reads YSYEKL. The CDR3 is made up of 16 amino acids. The V gene lost 1 base and the J gene lost 4 bases, with 14 bases spanning the gap. Sequencing used immunoSEQ multiplex PCR; TCRdb keeps in-frame clones, though not all of them. The sample records roughly 70,000 clones, 92% being singletons. Concerning this clone: What it binds is unknown.

The chain uses TRBV4-1 and TRBJ2-1, with D possibly being TRBD2 (5 bases). The origin of this receptor is a human patient who received an intestinal transplant, so some T cells may come from the graft donor. The sample was bone marrow, taken 700 to 850 days after intestinal transplantation. The CDR3: CASSQGRAVGYNEQFF. For the CDR3, the DNA is TGCGCCAGCAGCCAAGGTAGAGCGGTGGGTTACAATGAGCAGTTCTTC.